This TCR beta chain was sequenced in a study of metastatic and nonmetastatic thyroid tumors. The entire patient cohort was treatment-naive prior to thyroid surgery. Original data processing: The study took CDR3 differences across clinicopathological groups and made a distant-metastasis classifier for papillary thyroid cancer from them. MiXCR reprocessed the PCR reads for TCRdb. For this entry, the V and J calls and clone size follow TCRdb and not the study's own pipeline. Among about 43,000 clones, approximately 3% were seen once, and the ten largest hold more than 8.5%. By its share, this clone is medium-sized. The sequence was obtained from a female donor with papillary thyroid cancer or a benign thyroid nodule (not recorded which). Some clones in this sample may be carry-over from other donors' samples. Sample: blood.

The CDR3 DNA reads TGTGCCAGCAGCCCCTTTGGACTAGATACGCAGTATTTT. This sequence encodes CASSPFGLDTQYF. The chain is built from TRBV11-1 and TRBJ2-3; possible D gene TRBD2, 5 bases. The germline CDR1 and CDR2 sequences are SGHAT and FQDESV (reference sequence). This CDR3 region has 13 residues. The V gene lost 5 bases and the J gene lost 5 bases, with 11 bases spanning the gap.